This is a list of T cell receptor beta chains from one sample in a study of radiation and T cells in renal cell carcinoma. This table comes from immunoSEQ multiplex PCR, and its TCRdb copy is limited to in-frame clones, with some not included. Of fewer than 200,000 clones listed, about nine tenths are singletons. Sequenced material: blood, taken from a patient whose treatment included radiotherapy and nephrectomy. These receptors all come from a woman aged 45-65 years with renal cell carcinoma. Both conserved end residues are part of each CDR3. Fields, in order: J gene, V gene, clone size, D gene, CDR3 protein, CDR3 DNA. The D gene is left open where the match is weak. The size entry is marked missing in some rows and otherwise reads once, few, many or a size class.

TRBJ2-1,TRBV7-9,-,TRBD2,CASSLLTRTSGVHNEQFF,TGTGCCAGCAGCTTGCTAACGAGAACTAGCGGGGTGCACAATGAGCAGTTCTTC
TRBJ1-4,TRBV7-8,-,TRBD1,CASSSTGSGEKLFF,TGTGCCAGCAGCTCGACAGGGTCGGGAGAAAAACTGTTTTTT
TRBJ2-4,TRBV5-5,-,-,CASSLLAGENIQYF,TGTGCCAGCAGCTTGTTGGCAGGGGAAAACATTCAGTACTTC
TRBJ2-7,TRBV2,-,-,CASSGTVYEQYF,TGTGCCAGCAGTGGGACGGTCTACGAGCAGTACTTC
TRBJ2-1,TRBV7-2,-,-,CASSFEIRDEQFF,TGTGCCAGCAGCTTTGAGATAAGGGATGAGCAGTTCTTC
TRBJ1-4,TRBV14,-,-,CASSRRPATNEKLFF,TGTGCCAGCAGCCGCCGACCTGCAACTAATGAAAAACTGTTTTTT
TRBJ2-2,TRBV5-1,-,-,CASSQTAGATELFF,TGCGCCAGCAGCCAAACGGCGGGGGCCACGGAGCTGTTTTTT
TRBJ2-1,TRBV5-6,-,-,CASSKLASEQFF,TGTGCCAGCAGCAAACTAGCAAGTGAGCAGTTCTTC
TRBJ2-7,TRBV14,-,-,CASSQSNRRPQYF,TGTGCCAGCAGCCAAAGTAACAGGCGGCCGCAGTACTTC
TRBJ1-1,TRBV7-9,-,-,CASSDQGTEAFF,TGTGCCAGCAGCGATCAGGGAACTGAAGCTTTCTTT
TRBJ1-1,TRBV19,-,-,CASSLGMNTEAFF,TGTGCCAGTAGTTTAGGAATGAACACTGAAGCTTTCTTT
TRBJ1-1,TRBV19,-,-,CASRGEVTEAFF,TGTGCCAGTAGAGGGGAAGTGACTGAAGCTTTCTTT
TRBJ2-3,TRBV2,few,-,CASSGGGTYNYF,TGTGCCAGCAGCGGAGGGGGGACGTATAATTATTTT
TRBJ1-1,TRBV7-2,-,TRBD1,CASSLGGDRATEAFF,TGTGCCAGCAGCTTAGGGGGAGACAGGGCGACTGAAGCTTTCTTT
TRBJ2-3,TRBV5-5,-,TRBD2,CASSPRTSGGITDTQYF,TGTGCCAGCAGCCCCCGGACTAGCGGGGGGATCACAGATACGCAGTATTTT
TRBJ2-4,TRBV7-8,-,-,CASSFGTSGAQNIQYF,TGTGCCAGCAGCTTTGGGACGTCGGGTGCGCAAAACATTCAGTACTTC
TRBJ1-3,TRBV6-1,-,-,CASSPLWAGNTIYF,TGTGCCAGCAGCCCCCTCTGGGCTGGAAACACCATATATTTT
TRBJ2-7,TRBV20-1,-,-,CSAGTWDEQYF,TGCAGTGCTGGCACGTGGGACGAGCAGTACTTC
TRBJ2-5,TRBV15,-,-,CATSRPRDPQETQYF,TGTGCCACCAGCAGGCCCCGGGACCCCCAAGAGACCCAGTACTTC
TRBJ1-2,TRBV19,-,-,CASKALHGYGYTF,TGTGCCAGTAAGGCATTACATGGCTATGGCTACACCTTC
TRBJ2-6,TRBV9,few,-,CASSLSTVGANVLTF,TGTGCCAGCAGCCTCAGTACCGTGGGGGCCAACGTCCTGACTTTC
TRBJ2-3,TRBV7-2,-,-,CASSLESAIPTDTQYF,TGTGCCAGCAGCTTAGAATCAGCTATTCCCACAGATACGCAGTATTTT
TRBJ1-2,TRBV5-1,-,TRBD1,CASSSGTGGDGYTF,TGCGCCAGCAGCTCAGGGACAGGGGGCGATGGCTACACCTTC
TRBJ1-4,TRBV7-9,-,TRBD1,CASSLATGTGKLFF,TGTGCCAGCAGCTTAGCGACAGGGACAGGAAAACTGTTTTTT
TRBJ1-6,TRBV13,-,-,CASSLWTMGSPLHF,TGTGCCAGCAGCCTTTGGACCATGGGTTCACCCCTCCACTTT
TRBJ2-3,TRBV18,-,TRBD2,CASSPGTSGGVGTDTQYF,TGTGCCAGCTCACCCGGGACTAGCGGGGGAGTCGGCACAGATACGCAGTATTTT
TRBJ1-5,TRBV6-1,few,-,CASSLQDSNQPQHF,TGTGCCAGCAGCTTACAAGATAGCAATCAGCCCCAGCATTTT
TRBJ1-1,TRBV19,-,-,CASSIDPGAVNTEAFF,TGTGCCAGTAGTATAGATCCCGGGGCCGTGAACACTGAAGCTTTCTTT
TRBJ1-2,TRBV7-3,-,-,CASSLGQGGGYTF,TGTGCCAGCAGCTTAGGGCAGGGAGGTGGCTACACCTTC
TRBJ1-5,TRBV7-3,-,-,CASSVRGGNQPQHF,TGTGCCAGCAGCGTCCGGGGGGGCAATCAGCCCCAGCATTTT
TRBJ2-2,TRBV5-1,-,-,CASSFQGFGAGELFF,TGCGCCAGCAGCTTTCAGGGGTTCGGGGCCGGGGAGCTGTTTTTT
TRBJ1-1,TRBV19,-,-,CASKGEQGVIDTEAFF,TGTGCCAGTAAGGGTGAACAAGGGGTGATAGACACTGAAGCTTTCTTT
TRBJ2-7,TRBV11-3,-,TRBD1,CASSLGTGLGEQYF,TGTGCCAGCAGCTTAGGGACAGGTCTGGGGGAGCAGTACTTC
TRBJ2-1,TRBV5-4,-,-,CASSLGGAYNEQFF,TGTGCCAGCAGCTTGGGGGGGGCCTACAATGAGCAGTTCTTC
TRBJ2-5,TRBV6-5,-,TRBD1,CASSYPGTGKETQYF,TGTGCCAGCAGTTACCCCGGGACAGGGAAAGAGACCCAGTACTTC
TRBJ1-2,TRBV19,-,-,CASSIGSLVWGYTF,TGTGCCAGTAGTATAGGGAGCCTTGTCTGGGGCTACACCTTC
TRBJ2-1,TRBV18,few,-,CASSPPGGDNEQFF,TGTGCCAGCTCACCACCTGGAGGAGACAATGAGCAGTTCTTC
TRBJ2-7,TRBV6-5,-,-,CASSYGAGSRSYEQYF,TGTGCCAGCAGTTACGGGGCAGGGTCGAGATCCTACGAGCAGTACTTC
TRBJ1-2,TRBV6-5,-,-,CASSYSRGESGYTF,TGTGCCAGCAGTTACTCGCGGGGAGAGAGTGGCTACACCTTC
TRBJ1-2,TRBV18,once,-,CASSPPVGPYGYTF,TGTGCCAGCTCACCACCCGTAGGTCCCTATGGCTACACCTTC
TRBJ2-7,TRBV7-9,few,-,CASSLAGGVYEQYF,TGTGCCAGCAGCTTAGCGGGGGGAGTCTACGAGCAGTACTTC
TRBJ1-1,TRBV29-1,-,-,CSVEDTQGPEAFF,TGCAGCGTTGAAGATACACAGGGACCTGAAGCTTTCTTT
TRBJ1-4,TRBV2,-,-,CASSEARGEKLFF,TGTGCCAGCAGTGAGGCACGGGGGGAAAAACTGTTTTTT
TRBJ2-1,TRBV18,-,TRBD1,CASSPGQGADEQFF,TGTGCCAGCTCACCTGGACAGGGGGCTGATGAGCAGTTCTTC
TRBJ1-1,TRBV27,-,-,CASSRPGTEAFF,TGTGCCAGCAGTCGTCCGGGGACTGAAGCTTTCTTT
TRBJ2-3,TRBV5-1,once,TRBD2,CASSFRTSGGTASTDTQYF,TGCGCCAGCAGCTTCCGGACTAGCGGGGGGACTGCTAGCACAGATACGCAGTATTTT
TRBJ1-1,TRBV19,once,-,CASSGTSGTEAFF,TGTGCCAGTAGCGGGACCTCGGGCACTGAAGCTTTCTTT